This T cell receptor beta chain was recovered during a study of early T cells in non-severe SARS-CoV-2 infection. Across the study: The study sequenced bulk RNA from unsorted whole blood, with chains unpaired. General study findings and limits: The matching step, a VDJdb search, favored anti-spike CD8 responses and missed private and CD4 specificities.

CDR3 size: 15 residues. The V gene end was trimmed by 5 bases and the J gene end by 5 bases; junction bases not matched to a gene: 1. Germline assignment: CDR1 LGHNA and CDR2 YSLEER. This clonotype has at least ten counts. What it recognizes is unknown. The protocol attached unique molecular identifiers to individual cDNA molecules. MiXCR was run by TCRdb on the 5' RACE reads, yielding one entry per CDR3 protein. The data hold approximately 21,000 distinct CDR3 sequences, with nearly 5.5% observed a single time. Sequences were obtained from whole blood. The chain has TRBV4-3 and TRBJ2-1, with 15 bases fitting TRBD2. The origin of this receptor is an adult who was a healthcare worker with PCR-confirmed SARS-CoV-2 infection or an uninfected control (not recorded which). In nucleotides, the CDR3 is TGCGCCAGCAGCGGACTAGCGGGAGGGGACAATGAGCAGTTCTTC. It codes for CASSGLAGGDNEQFF.